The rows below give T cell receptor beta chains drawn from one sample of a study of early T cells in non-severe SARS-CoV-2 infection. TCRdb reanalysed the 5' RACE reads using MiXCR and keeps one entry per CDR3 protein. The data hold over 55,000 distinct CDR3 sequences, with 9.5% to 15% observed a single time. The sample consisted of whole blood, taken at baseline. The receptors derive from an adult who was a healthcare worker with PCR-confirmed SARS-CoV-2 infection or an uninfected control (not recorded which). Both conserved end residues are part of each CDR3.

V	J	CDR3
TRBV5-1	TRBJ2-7	CASSPGQKAYEQYF
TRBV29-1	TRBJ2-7	CSVAGLVGDEQYF
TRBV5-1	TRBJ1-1	CASSLEGREGTEAFF
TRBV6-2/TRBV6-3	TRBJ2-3	CASSSTLTTVASTDTQYF
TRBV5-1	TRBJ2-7	CASRSEGQPFF
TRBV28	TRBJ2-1	CASSLFGLLYNEQFF
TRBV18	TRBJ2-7	CASSDDMTRAYF
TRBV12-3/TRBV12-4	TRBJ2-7	CASSRGQDYEQYF
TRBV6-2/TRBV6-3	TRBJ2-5	CASSSSTSGGARTQYF
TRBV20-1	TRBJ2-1	CSARTSGGGYNEQFF
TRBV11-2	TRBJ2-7	CASSRWGTDYEQYF
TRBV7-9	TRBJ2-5	CASSPWQGKETQYF
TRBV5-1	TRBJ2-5	CASSLWTEETQYF
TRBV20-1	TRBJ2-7	CRARANTYEQYF
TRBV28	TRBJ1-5	CASSRDRQGPNQPQHF
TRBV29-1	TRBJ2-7	CSASRVESSYEQYF
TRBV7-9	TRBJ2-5	CASSARQGYAQETQYF
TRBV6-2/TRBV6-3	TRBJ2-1	CASSYYDGGAWSYNEQFF
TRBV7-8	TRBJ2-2	CASSLDLSVTGELFF
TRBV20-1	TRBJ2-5	CSARNRGETQYF
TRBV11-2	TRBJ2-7	CAIAGARNEQYF
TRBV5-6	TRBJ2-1	CASSFQTGGQNEQFF
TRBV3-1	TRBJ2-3	CASSQDLPGQGVTDTQYF
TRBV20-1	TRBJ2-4	CSARDRTGPPAKNIQYF
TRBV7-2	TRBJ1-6	CASSLGTGYSPLHF
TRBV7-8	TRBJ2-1	CASSLVFGGNNEQFF
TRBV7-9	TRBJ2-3	CASSLAFGAGGSTDTQYF
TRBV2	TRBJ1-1	CARGFLNTEAFF
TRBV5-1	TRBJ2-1	CASSLASSGGSRYNEQFF
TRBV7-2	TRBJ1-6	CASSLTRGQGDSPLHF
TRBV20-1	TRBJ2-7	CSAHSGAGAEQYF
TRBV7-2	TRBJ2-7	CASSLAGTETYEQYF
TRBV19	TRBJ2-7	CASSLRGQGSYEQYF
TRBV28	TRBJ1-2	CASTTGGDGYTF
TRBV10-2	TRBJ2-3	CASSDLRGVTDTQYF
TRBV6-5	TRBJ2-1	CASKPLPGATYNEQFF
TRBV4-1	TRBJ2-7	CASSRGQGERDEQYF
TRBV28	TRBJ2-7	CASSSGTLKLSSYEQYF
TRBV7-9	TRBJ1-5	CASSLGLETSSQPQHF
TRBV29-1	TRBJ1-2	CSVEARGTYGYTF
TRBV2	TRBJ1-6	CASSEGTSNSPLHF
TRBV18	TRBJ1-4	CASSPTGQGDEKLFF
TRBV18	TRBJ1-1	CASSPPSGQRDTEAFF
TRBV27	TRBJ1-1	CASTGEKRTEAFF
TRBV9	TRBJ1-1	CASSFSTETEAFF
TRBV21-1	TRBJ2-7	CASSKGAPRVVGQYF